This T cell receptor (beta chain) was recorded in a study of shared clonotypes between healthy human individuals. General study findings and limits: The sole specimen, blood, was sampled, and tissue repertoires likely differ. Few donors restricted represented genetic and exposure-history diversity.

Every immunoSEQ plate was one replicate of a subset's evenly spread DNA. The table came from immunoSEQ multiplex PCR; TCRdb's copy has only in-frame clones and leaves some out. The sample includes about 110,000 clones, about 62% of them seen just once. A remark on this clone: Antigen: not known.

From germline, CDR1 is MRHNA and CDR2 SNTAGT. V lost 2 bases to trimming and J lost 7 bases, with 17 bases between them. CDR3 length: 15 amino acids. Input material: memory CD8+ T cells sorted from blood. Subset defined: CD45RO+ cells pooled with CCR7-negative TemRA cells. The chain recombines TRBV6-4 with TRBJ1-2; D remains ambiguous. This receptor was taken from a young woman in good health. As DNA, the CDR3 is TGTGCCAGCAGTGACGGGCAGGCAATAGCAAGTGGCTACACCTTC. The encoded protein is CASSDGQAIASGYTF.